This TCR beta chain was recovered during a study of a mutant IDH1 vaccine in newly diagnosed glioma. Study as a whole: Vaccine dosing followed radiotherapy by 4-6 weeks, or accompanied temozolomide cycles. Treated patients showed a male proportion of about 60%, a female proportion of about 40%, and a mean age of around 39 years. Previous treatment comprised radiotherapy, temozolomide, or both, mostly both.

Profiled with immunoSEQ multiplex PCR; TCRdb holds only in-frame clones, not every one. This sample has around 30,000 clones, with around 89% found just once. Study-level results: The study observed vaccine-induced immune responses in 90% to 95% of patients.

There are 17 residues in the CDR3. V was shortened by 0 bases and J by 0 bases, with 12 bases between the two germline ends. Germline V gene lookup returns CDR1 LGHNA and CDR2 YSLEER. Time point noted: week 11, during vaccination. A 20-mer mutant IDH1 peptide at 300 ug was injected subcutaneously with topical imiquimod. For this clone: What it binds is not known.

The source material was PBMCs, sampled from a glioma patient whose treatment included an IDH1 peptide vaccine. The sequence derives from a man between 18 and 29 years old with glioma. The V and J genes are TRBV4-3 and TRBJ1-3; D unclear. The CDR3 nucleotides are TGCGCCAGCAGCCAAGAAAGATTTATGGGCTCTGGAAACACCATATATTTT. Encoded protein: CASSQERFMGSGNTIYF.